This TCR beta chain was found in a study of T cell responses to AZD1222 COVID-19 vaccine (dated by TCRdb to about 2021). About the investigation overall: A total of 233 trial participants underwent TCR sequencing, of whom about 210 had received two doses of AZD1222 and approximately 25 had received two doses of the MenACWY control vaccine. Enrollment into the trials was organized by age into subgroups of 18-55, 56-69 and 70-plus years, and those subgroups contained about 150, 27 and 61 TCR-sequenced participants, respectively. Beyond this particular receptor, the publication reports: Spike-specific TCR breadth and depth rose significantly after two AZD1222 doses compared with day 0 and with MenACWY recipients. No day 14 peak-response samples were available, so repertoires were characterized only after the peak T cell response. Vaccine-associated CD4 TCRs spanned the whole spike protein, with dominant responses in regions 160-218 and 743-854. The 56-69-year group was small, and its depth increase did not reach significance, likely because of low power. Nearly half of unique spike-specific TCRs reportedly recognized epitopes outside regions mutated in the B.1.351 and B.1.1.7 variants. Conclusions about previously exposed vaccinees are limited because only six or seven AZD1222 recipients were SARS-CoV-2 seropositive at baseline. Participants were mostly white British and included more females than males, and it was suggested by the authors that clonal diversity may have been underestimated.

V gives up 5 bases and J gives up 0 bases, and the segment between their germline ends measures 14 bases. According to the germline V gene (reference sequence), CDR1 reads LNHDA and CDR2 reads SQIVND. The CDR3 goes from the cysteine to the phenylalanine over 16 residues. The sequence is cut down to CDR3 DNA, 48 bases in frame from base 1. For this clone: No antigen is known for it. No base quality values were provided; no much bigger clone lies one nucleotide off.

The CDR3 regions of human TCRbeta chains were subjected to immunosequencing. Per the source publication's procedure: Repertoire TCRs were checked for matches against a reference library of SARS-CoV-2-specific TCRs that had been generated using the MIRA antigen-specificity platform. Breadth meant the fraction of unique TCRs that were SARS-CoV-2-associated, whereas depth meant the fraction of total T cells that were SARS-CoV-2-associated. Using the MIRA data, each spike-specific TCR was assigned both to the spike region to which the TCR was reactive and to a CD4 or CD8 class. Log10-transformed breadth and depth values were compared by one-way ANOVA with Sidak's multiple comparisons tests. TCRdb limited this immuneACCESS table to in-frame rearrangements with V and J called. A share of clones is missing; checked studies link under half to unresolved V genes, and the rest is unexplained. V, J and clone size are those of that table, while D and trimming were read from the DNA. This sample holds 75,000 to 100,000 clones; around 88% were observed only once. The leading ten clones occupy about 9.4% of the sample.

The intended sense of this specimen's time point label: baseline before first vaccination. Read against the paper, the sample's treatment or condition label means: meningococcal conjugate vaccine given as trial control. Vaccinee samples came from UK trials COV001 and COV002, including a single-blind randomized controlled phase 2/3 trial of AZD1222 (ChAdOx1 nCoV-19) in healthy adults. For TCRbeta chain sequencing, PBMC samples from trial participants were taken at day 0 and at day 28 after the second dose. The rearranged segments are TRBV19 and TRBJ1-5, with TRBD1 perhaps the D gene, on 6 matching bases. The receptor was derived from an adult in good health. Source: peripheral blood, taken on day 0 of MenACWY control vaccination. The CDR3 region has the sequence CASSRGAEYSNQPQHF. The DNA is TGTGCCAGTAGTCGGGGGGCCGAATATAGCAATCAGCCCCAGCATTTT.